This T cell receptor (beta chain) is from a study of T cells in Graves' hyperthyroidism and ophthalmopathy. Study-level information: The blood sample was taken at first diagnosis, before treatment began.

Trimming removed 5 bases from V and 4 bases from J, with 20 bases in between. This CDR3 has 16 amino acids. An absence of ophthalmopathy progression within 18 months meant stable Graves' hyperthyroidism. This clonotype has a count of ten or more. Amplified TCR beta CDR3 regions derived from RNA transcripts. First-round RT-PCR of the TCR CDR3 relied on the HTBI primer set. TCRdb processed the multiplex PCR reads anew with MiXCR; each CDR3 protein has one entry. The sample holds some 740,000 distinct CDR3 sequences; 14% are singletons and the top ten take roughly a tenth. Material for sequencing was blood. V gene TRBV12-3 or TRBV12-4 combines with J gene TRBJ2-5; D tentatively fits TRBD1 or TRBD2 (5 bases each). This sequence was found in a woman aged 18-29 years with Graves' hyperthyroidism. The CDR3 is CASSRDRRPVVETQYF. The CDR3 bases are TGTGCCAGCAGTCGGGACCGACGTCCCGTGGTAGAGACCCAGTACTTC.